This T cell receptor (beta chain) was obtained from a study of CD8+CD57+ T cells in acquired aplastic anemia. As for the study in general: Reads per healthy sample averaged roughly 9.9 million (CD4+) and 11.0 million (CD8+).

CDR3 and TCR beta VDJ profiling relied on a genomic DNA template. TCRdb recomputed calls from the reads with MiXCR, one row per CDR3 protein. The sample lists approximately 380,000 distinct CDR3 sequences, about two thirds occurring once. Germline CDR1 MNHEY, CDR2 SVGEGT. V shed 7 bases and J 0 bases; nucleotides not matched to a gene: 13. The CDR3 is 18 residues long. Study results and limitations: The study found no significant CD8+ Simpson's diversity difference between patients and controls. Shared by patients and controls, 25 to 30 CD8+ CDR3s were abundant in patients.

A note on this clonotype: Its antigen remains unknown. The CDR3 does not close with the conserved phenylalanine or tryptophan, likely indicating a read error.

The sequence was obtained from a human donor in good health, serving as a control. The specimen was sorted CD4+, CD8+, or CD8+CD57+ T cells (not recorded which) from PBMCs. This chain links TRBV6-2 or TRBV6-3 with TRBJ2-2, with TRBD2 identical over 8 bases. In nucleotides, the CDR3 is TGTGCCAGCAATCCTACGGGGGGGCCGTTGGCGAACACCGGGGAGCTGTTTTCT. Its translation: CASNPTGGPLANTGELFS.